Shown below are 4 T cell receptor beta chains from a single sample sequenced in a study of blood T cell repertoires in COVID-19. Some clones are missing from TCRdb's copy, which holds only in-frame ones; the method was immunoSEQ multiplex PCR. The sample contains around 220,000 clones, around 85% of which appear only once. The sample was peripheral blood. The receptors shown here come from a middle-aged woman with active or convalescent COVID-19.

V usage is TRBV10-3 and J usage is TRBJ1-5; D may be TRBD1 (5 bases). Germline CDR1 is ENHRY and CDR2 is SYGVKD. This CDR3 spans 14 amino acids. V lost 0 bases and J lost 6, with 9 bases in between. The CDR3 sequence: CAISESGGGQPQHF. The CDR3 nucleotides are TGTGCCATCAGTGAGTCCGGGGGAGGTCAGCCCCAGCATTTT.

The gene calls are TRBV5-4 and TRBJ2-2; 9 bases match TRBD1. The germline CDR1 and CDR2 sequences are SGHNT and YYREEE (reference sequence). Unmatched junction bases numbered 9, after V lost 4 bases and J lost 5 bases. This CDR3 has 16 amino acids. The CDR3 sequence is CASSHAGTGRTGELFF. In nucleotides, the CDR3 is TGTGCCAGCAGCCATGCGGGGACAGGGAGGACCGGGGAGCTGTTTTTT.

This clone occurred once. This chain uses TRBV30 with TRBJ2-1; 8 bases align to TRBD1. Germline assignment: CDR1 GTSNPN and CDR2 SVGIG (reference sequence). This CDR3 has 14 residues. V was pared by 4 bases and J by 8 bases, with 10 bases of the junction left unmatched. The CDR3 loop is CAWNQRTGYDEQFF. The CDR3 region has the DNA TGTGCCTGGAATCAGAGGACAGGGTATGATGAGCAGTTCTTC. Full variable domain (rest looked up from reference TRBV30 and TRBJ2-1): SQTIHQWPATLVQPVGSPLSLECTVEGTSNPNLYWYRQAAGRGLQLLFYSVGIGQISSEVPQNLSASRPQDRQFILSSKKLLLSDSGFYLCAWNQRTGYDEQFFGPGTRLTVL.

In its sample, this clone was seen once. The chain links TRBV5-4 to TRBJ2-7; 8 nucleotides match TRBD2. The CDR3 sequence is 16 residues long. Germline V gene lookup returns CDR1 SGHNT and CDR2 YYREEE (reference sequence). J was trimmed by 3 bases and V by 4 bases; bases with no gene match: 12. DNA for the CDR3: TGTGCCAGCAGCCTGGGGGTAGCGGGAACCGTCTACGAGCAGTACTTC. Its protein is CASSLGVAGTVYEQYF.